The sequence of this T cell receptor (beta chain) was determined in a study of cytomegalovirus exposure and HLA in healthy donors. Unrecorded for this donor was the CMV serostatus. Primers: 60 Vbeta forward and 13 Jbeta reverse. Method: immunoSEQ multiplex PCR; TCRdb's copy keeps in-frame clones and lacks some. The sample yields 130,000 to 150,000 clones, 70% to 75% seen once. With respect to this clone: Its target is unknown.

Study-wide results and caveats: Among donors in an Asian-associated ancestry cluster, a later analysis reportedly found fewer N-insertions than the roughly 700-donor mean. Cytomegalovirus-associated status was assigned to some 160 TCR beta chains.

The germline CDR1 and CDR2 sequences are SGHVS and FQNEAQ. The CDR3 is 12 residues long. V lost 0 bases to trimming and J lost 8 bases, with 5 bases between them. This sequence was found in a human donor in good health. This chain links TRBV7-8 with TRBJ2-1, with D perhaps TRBD2 (5 bases). Sequencing input: PBMCs. The DNA of the CDR3 is TGTGCCAGCAGCTTAGCTAGCGATGAGCAGTTCTTC. Residues: CASSLASDEQFF. Full variable domain (missing parts from reference TRBV7-8 and TRBJ2-1): GAGVSQSPRYKVAKRGQDVALRCDPISGHVSLFWYQQALGQGPEFLTYFQNEAQLDKSGLPSDRFFAERPEGSVSTLKIQRTQQEDSAVYLCASSLASDEQFFGPGTRLTVL.